The present entry profiles one T cell receptor beta chain with its context. Its specificity is not known. The record originates from a study of early T cells in non-severe SARS-CoV-2 infection. The overall study: Bulk RNA taken from unsorted whole blood was sequenced, leaving chains unpaired. Study results and limitations: Reliance on VDJdb matching favored anti-spike CD8 responses; private and CD4 specificities were missed.

This CDR3 is built from 15 residues. With V trimmed by 3 bases and J by 2 bases, 4 bases remained unmatched. Germline values: CDR1 SGHTA, CDR2 FQGNSA. Individual cDNA molecules received unique molecular identifiers. TCRdb re-called the 5' RACE reads with MiXCR, one entry per CDR3 protein. The sample contains some 48,000 distinct CDR3 sequences, around 6.4% of which appear only once. The chain recombines TRBV7-2 with TRBJ2-7; 10 bases line up with TRBD1. The sequence was collected from an adult who was a healthcare worker with PCR-confirmed SARS-CoV-2 infection or an uninfected control (not recorded which). Sequences were derived from whole blood, sampled at baseline. The CDR3 sequence: CASSFYGQGAYEQYF. The CDR3 coding sequence is TGTGCCAGCAGCTTTTACGGACAGGGGGCCTACGAGCAGTACTTC.